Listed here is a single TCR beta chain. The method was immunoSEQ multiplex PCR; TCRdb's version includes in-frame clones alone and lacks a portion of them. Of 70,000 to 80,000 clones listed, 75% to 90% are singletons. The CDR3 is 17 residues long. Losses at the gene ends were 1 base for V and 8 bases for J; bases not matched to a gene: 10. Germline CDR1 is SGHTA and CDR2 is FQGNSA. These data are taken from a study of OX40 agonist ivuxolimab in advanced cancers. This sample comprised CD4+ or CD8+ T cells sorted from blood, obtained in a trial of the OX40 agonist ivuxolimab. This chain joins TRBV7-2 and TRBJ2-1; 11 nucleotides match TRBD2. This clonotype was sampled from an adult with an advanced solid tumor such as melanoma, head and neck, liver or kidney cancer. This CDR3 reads CASSLGVLAGEFDEQFF. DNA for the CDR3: TGTGCCAGCAGCTTAGGGGTACTAGCGGGAGAGTTTGATGAGCAGTTCTTC.